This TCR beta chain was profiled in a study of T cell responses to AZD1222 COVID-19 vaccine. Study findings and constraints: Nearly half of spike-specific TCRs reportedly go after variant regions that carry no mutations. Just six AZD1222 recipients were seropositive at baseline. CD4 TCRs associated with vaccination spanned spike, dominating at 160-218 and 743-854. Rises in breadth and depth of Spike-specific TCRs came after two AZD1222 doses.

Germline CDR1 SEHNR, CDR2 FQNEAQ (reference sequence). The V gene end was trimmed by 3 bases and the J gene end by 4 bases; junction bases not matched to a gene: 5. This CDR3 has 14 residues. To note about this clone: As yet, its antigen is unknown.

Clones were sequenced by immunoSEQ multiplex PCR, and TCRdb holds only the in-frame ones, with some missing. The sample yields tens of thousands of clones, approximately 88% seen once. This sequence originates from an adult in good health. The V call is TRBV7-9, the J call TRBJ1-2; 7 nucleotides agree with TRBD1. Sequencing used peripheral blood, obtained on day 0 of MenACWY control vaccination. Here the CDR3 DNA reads TGTGCCAGCAGCTTTACAGGGGACGGCTATGGCTACACCTTC. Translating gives CASSFTGDGYGYTF.